This paragraph reports one T cell receptor beta chain. This clone was found a few times. No cognate antigen has been identified for it. The sample holds no much larger clone one base away, and base qualities are not on file. This record comes from a study of CD8+ T cells in alopecia areata (dated by TCRdb to 2017 to 2018). Study-level background: The treated patients, all with moderate-to-severe alopecia areata, were enrolled in an open-label pilot trial of oral tofacitinib given at 5 to 10 mg twice daily. Tofacitinib was given for 6 to 18 months, followed by 6 months of follow-up off drug to assess delayed response and recurrence. Disease severity in treated patients was measured with the SALT score, which quantifies the percentage of affected scalp surface area. The study used high-throughput TCRbeta sequencing to examine T cell clonal expansion in alopecia areata, in both the C3H/HeJ mouse model and human patients. On the human side, TCRbeta sequencing was run on scalp tissue and on sorted CD4+ and CD8+ peripheral blood T cells from healthy controls and from alopecia areata patients with either patchy or totalis/universalis disease. Patients on tofacitinib were biopsied at baseline and after 4 and 24 weeks of treatment, and several of the patients also had a later scalp biopsy. Scalp clonality was compared across normal scalp (n=4), patchy alopecia areata scalp (n=8), and alopecia totalis/universalis scalp (n=8). The RNA source kit depended on sample type: the PAXgene miRNA kit for fixed scalp, the miRNeasy kit for PBMCs, and the RNeasy kit for mouse skin. Amplification of TCRbeta CDR3 regions was done by immunoSEQ multiplex PCR using 35 Vbeta forward primers and 13 Jbeta reverse primers.

The library was produced with the immunoSEQ multiplex PCR assay. For TCR sequencing, RNA was extracted from every sample and reverse transcribed into cDNA to serve as template. SuperScript III was used to make first-strand cDNA, primed with a 2:1 mix of oligo-dT and random hexamers. Amplification bias was assessed with a synthetic immune receptor repertoire, and residual bias was removed computationally. As for how the authors treated the data: Raw reads were preprocessed to remove errors, and CDR3 was defined by IMGT conventions from the conserved cysteine to phenylalanine. Clonality was calculated as 1 minus Shannon entropy normalized by log2 of the number of productive unique TCRs. Whether each scalp clone was CD4 or CD8 was inferred by checking scalp TCRbeta sequences against the CD4 and CD8 repertoires from sorted blood. The table was pulled from immuneACCESS by TCRdb, which kept in-frame rearrangements only. Such tables lose some clones; where checked, under half of the loss comes from unresolved V genes, and the rest has no known cause. V and J calls and clone size follow that table, whereas D and trimming were derived from the DNA. This sample comprises roughly 190,000 clones, more than 50% of them detected only once. Clones ranked in the top ten supply 0.95% to 1.1% of the sample.

What this sample's time point label stands for: about 5 months on oral tofacitinib. The meaning of the sample's treatment or condition label: oral pan-JAK inhibitor, 5-10 mg twice daily. From alopecia areata patients, peripheral blood was collected along with lesional scalp punch biopsies. PBMCs were isolated by density centrifugation and stained for CD3, CD4 and CD8, after which CD4+ and CD8+ T cells were sorted on a FACSAria. Broader findings and caveats from the paper: Compared with normal scalp, lesional scalp, particularly in alopecia totalis/universalis, had higher clonality and more expanded CD8+ clones, which suggests antigenic drive. Many expanded lesional clones persisted in scalp and blood during tofacitinib treatment, which may partly explain relapse after stopping treatment. Compared with mice, TCR sequences shared between patients were less clear, possibly partly because of HLA diversity across the patient population. With tofacitinib, both scalp clonality and the number of expanded CD8+ clones among the top 100 scalp clones went down significantly. Because the treated cohort was small and included a single nonresponder, larger studies are needed to assess links between baseline CD8+ expansion and response. Resident alphabeta T cells in normal human skin are also sequenced, complicating scalp TCR repertoire analysis, unlike mouse skin dominated by gammadelta T cells.

This TCR derives from a human donor with alopecia areata. The material sequenced was CD4+ T cells sorted from blood, taken at week 24, from a patient treated with tofacitinib.

The nucleotide sequence is TGCGCCAGCAGTCTGGGCCTCACGAACTATGGCTACACCTTC. This yields the protein CASSLGLTNYGYTF. Here the chain combines TRBV10-2 and TRBJ1-2, with the identity of the D gene unclear. The CDR3, from cysteine to phenylalanine, totals 14 residues. Just CDR3 DNA is preserved here, 42 bases in frame from base 1. V and J lose 5 bases and 2 bases, and a span of 12 bases separates them. The germline V gene sets CDR1 to WSHSY and CDR2 to SAAADI.